These 16 T cell receptor beta chains share one sample of origin, sequenced in a study of blood T cell repertoires in COVID-19. TCRdb's copy holds only in-frame clones and misses some; the assay was immunoSEQ multiplex PCR. Of approximately 200,000 clones in the sample, about 80% were seen once. Sequencing input: PBMCs or T cells enriched from blood (not recorded which). The receptor set was obtained from a man in his forties who had recovered from COVID-19.

This clone showed up just once. The rearrangement uses TRBV29-1 and TRBJ1-1, with no clear D. The CDR3 spans 14 residues. The germline V gene encodes CDR1 SQVTM and CDR2 ANQGSEA. V gave up 5 bases and J gave up 0 bases, with 13 bases separating them. Here the CDR3 reads CSVLGRGLNTEAFF. The CDR3 DNA reads TGCAGCGTTCTGGGCAGAGGGTTGAACACTGAAGCTTTCTTT.

This chain uses TRBV6-5 with TRBJ1-1, with 7 bases fitting TRBD1. This CDR3 contains 16 residues. CDR1 and CDR2 (germline): MNHEY, SVGAGI. V was clipped by 2 bases and J by 5 bases; unmatched bases: 11. This CDR3 is CASSYIGSQGRTEAFF. CDR3 coding DNA: TGTGCCAGCAGTTACATAGGTTCACAGGGGAGGACTGAAGCTTTCTTT.

The chain couples TRBV7-2 to TRBJ1-1; D is unclear. V lost 0 bases to trimming and J lost 2 bases, with 10 bases between them. Germline CDR1 and CDR2: SGHTA and FQGNSA. The CDR3 runs 15 residues. The DNA for the CDR3 is TGTGCCAGCAGCTTAGCTGGTCAGTTAAACACTGAAGCTTTCTTT. Protein sequence: CASSLAGQLNTEAFF.

The V call is TRBV28, the J call TRBJ1-3; maybe TRBD1 (6 bases). Trimming cost V 7 bases and J 2 bases, with 18 bases left between them. Germline CDR1 reads MDHEN; CDR2 reads SYDVKM. The CDR3 has 16 amino acids. CDR3: CASTRDPTGTGNTIYF. The CDR3 DNA follows: TGTGCCAGCACCCGAGACCCTACAGGGACTGGAAACACCATATATTTT.

V gene TRBV29-1 combines with J gene TRBJ2-1; TRBD1 aligns across 9 bases. CDR3 length: 17 amino acids. The germline V gene has CDR1 SQVTM and CDR2 ANQGSEA. V lost 4 bases, J lost 3 bases, and 13 bases stayed unmatched. The CDR3 region has the DNA TGCAGCGTTGCGGGGACAGGGATTTCCCGATACTACAATGAGCAGTTCTTC. Amino acid sequence: CSVAGTGISRYYNEQFF.

V gene TRBV6-5 combines with J gene TRBJ1-2; 7 bases align to TRBD1. Trimming cost V 6 bases and J 3 bases; bases outside gene matches: 10. There are 15 residues in the CDR3. Germline loops: CDR1 MNHEY, CDR2 SVGAGI. CDR3 protein: CASRRQGEGDYGYTF. In DNA form, the CDR3 reads TGTGCCAGCAGAAGACAGGGAGAGGGGGACTATGGCTACACCTTC.

The gene calls are TRBV5-1 and TRBJ2-5, with 9 bases aligning to TRBD1. Germline V gene lookup returns CDR1 SGHRS and CDR2 YFSETQ. This CDR3 region has 19 residues. V was pared by 4 bases and J by 2 bases, with 18 bases of the junction left unmatched. This CDR3 reads CASSPGQGNIPYLQETQYF. CDR3 in DNA: TGCGCCAGCAGCCCTGGACAGGGGAATATCCCATACCTGCAAGAGACCCAGTACTTC.

This chain joins TRBV6-5 and TRBJ2-3, with TRBD1 as a possible D gene (6 bases). CDR3 length: 15 amino acids. V was trimmed by 6 bases and J by 5 bases, leaving 18 bases between them. In germline, CDR1 is MNHEY, CDR2 SVGAGI. DNA of the CDR3: TGTGCCAGCAGCTCCCTCAGACTCAGGGGAGATACGCAGTATTTT. Translation gives CASSSLRLRGDTQYF.

The J gene is TRBJ2-1, the V gene TRBV4-3; D remains ambiguous. There are 15 residues in the CDR3. Germline-derived CDR1 and CDR2 are LGHNA and YSLEER. With 4 bases removed from V and 0 bases from J, the gap between germline ends came to 10 bases. CDR3 coding DNA: TGCGCCAGCAGCCCATATTTGAGCTCCTACAATGAGCAGTTCTTC. The encoded protein is CASSPYLSSYNEQFF.

The DNA for the CDR3 is TGCGCCAGCAGCCAAGACGCCGGGGGGTCCTCCTACGAGCAGTACTTC. Amino acid sequence: CASSQDAGGSSYEQYF. The chain joins TRBV4-1 to TRBJ2-7; 7 bases map to TRBD2. The germline CDR1 and CDR2 sequences are MGHRA and YSYEKL. V gave up 0 bases and J gave up 0 bases; unmatched junction bases: 5. The CDR3 contains 16 residues.

The chain combines TRBV9 with TRBJ1-2; maybe TRBD1 (6 bases). V lost 4 bases, J lost 5 bases, and 15 bases lay in between. The germline gives CDR1 SGDLS, CDR2 YYNGEE. The CDR3 runs 14 residues. Here the CDR3 reads CASSLSDRDYGYTF. In DNA form, the CDR3 reads TGTGCCAGCAGCCTTTCGGACAGAGATTATGGCTACACCTTC. The full variable domain, its missing parts supplied by reference TRBV9 and TRBJ1-2, is DSGVTQTPKHLITATGQRVTLRCSPRSGDLSVYWYQQSLDQGLQFLIQYYNGEERAKGNILERFSAQQFPDLHSELNLSSLELGDSALYFCASSLSDRDYGYTFGSGTRLTVV.

V gene TRBV28 combines with J gene TRBJ2-1, with 8 bases aligning to TRBD2. J lost 3 bases, V lost 7 bases, and 5 bases had no gene match. This CDR3 comprises 14 residues. In germline, CDR1 is MDHEN, CDR2 SYDVKM. CDR3 nucleotides: TGTGCCAGCACGGGAGGGATGGACTACAATGAGCAGTTCTTC. Translation: CASTGGMDYNEQFF.

The V and J genes are TRBV6-5 and TRBJ2-2; no clear D gene. Trimming took off 7 bases at V and 8 bases at J, with 11 bases between the two ends. CDR1 is MNHEY, CDR2 SVGAGI, per germline. The CDR3 is made up of 12 amino acids. The CDR3: CASKLMAGELFF. The CDR3, as DNA: TGTGCCAGCAAGTTAATGGCAGGGGAGCTGTTTTTT.

This chain uses TRBV7-2 with TRBJ2-5, with a possible D match to TRBD2 (6 bases). In germline, CDR1 is SGHTA, CDR2 FQGNSA. V lost 2 bases to trimming and J lost 2 bases, with 12 bases between them. The CDR3 runs 15 residues. CDR3 region: CASSLRAGPQETQYF. The CDR3 DNA is TGTGCCAGCAGCTTACGGGCGGGACCACAAGAGACCCAGTACTTC. Together with reference TRBV7-2 and TRBJ2-5, the CDR3 gives the full variable domain: GAGVSQSPSNKVTEKGKDVELRCDPISGHTALYWYRQSLGQGLEFLIYFQGNSAPDKSGLPSDRFSAERTGGSVSTLTIQRTQQEDSAVYLCASSLRAGPQETQYFGPGTRLLVL.

The chain uses TRBV14 and TRBJ1-6, with 7 positions matching TRBD1. Germline lookup yields CDR1 SGHDN and CDR2 FVKESK. Trimming removed 3 bases from V and 0 bases from J; junction bases left unmatched: 14. This CDR3 comprises 20 residues. The chain's CDR3 is CASSHSAPGQASSYNSPLHF. CDR3 bases: TGTGCCAGCAGCCATTCTGCCCCCGGACAGGCCAGCTCCTATAATTCACCCCTCCACTTT.

The chain recombines TRBV5-6 with TRBJ1-1, with 8 bases that match TRBD1. The CDR3 extends over 16 amino acids. The V segment lost 3 bases and the J segment 5 bases; nucleotides outside the gene matches: 12. Germline values: CDR1 SGHDT, CDR2 YYEEEE. CDR3 in DNA: TGTGCCAGCAGCTGGGTATCGGACAGGGCGGGAACTGAAGCTTTCTTT. It translates to CASSWVSDRAGTEAFF.